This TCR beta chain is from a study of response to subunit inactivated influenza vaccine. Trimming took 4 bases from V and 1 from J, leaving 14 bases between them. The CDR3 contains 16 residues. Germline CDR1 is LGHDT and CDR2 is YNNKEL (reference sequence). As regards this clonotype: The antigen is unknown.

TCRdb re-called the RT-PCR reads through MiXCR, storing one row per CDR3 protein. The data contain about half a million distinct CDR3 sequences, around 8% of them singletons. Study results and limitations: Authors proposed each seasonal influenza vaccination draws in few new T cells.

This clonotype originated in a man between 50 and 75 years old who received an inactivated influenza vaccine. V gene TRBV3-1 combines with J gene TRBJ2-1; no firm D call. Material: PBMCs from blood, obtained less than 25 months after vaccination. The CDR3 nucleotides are TGTGCCAGCAGCCGTATGTCGGCCCCATCCTACAATGAGCAGTTCTTC. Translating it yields CASSRMSAPSYNEQFF.